Reported below is one T cell receptor (beta chain). This record belongs to a study of blood T cell repertoires in COVID-19. Whole-study context: Donors in the United States, Italy and Spain gave samples during acute or convalescent COVID-19. T cells, B-cell-depleted T cells, or PBMCs provided the cDNA or gDNA that served as material.

As processed by the authors: Nucleated cell counts were estimated from reference gene primer amplification. Produced via immunoSEQ multiplex PCR; TCRdb's table is partial and in-frame only. That table gives V, J and clone size, and the DNA gave D and trimming. The profile covers some 170,000 clones, with about 91% appearing a single time and around 1.5% taken by the ten largest. Germline CDR1 is MGHRA and CDR2 is YSYEKL. The ends were cut back, 1 base at V and 2 bases at J, with 8 bases in the middle. The CDR3 spans 14 residues. The chain recombines TRBV4-1 with TRBJ1-1; possibly TRBD1 for D (6 bases). The sample comprised peripheral blood. The receptor comes from a woman in her 50s with acute or convalescent COVID-19. In DNA, the CDR3 is TGCGCCAGCAGCCAAGTGGACAGCAACACTGAAGCTTTCTTT. Amino acid sequence: CASSQVDSNTEAFF.